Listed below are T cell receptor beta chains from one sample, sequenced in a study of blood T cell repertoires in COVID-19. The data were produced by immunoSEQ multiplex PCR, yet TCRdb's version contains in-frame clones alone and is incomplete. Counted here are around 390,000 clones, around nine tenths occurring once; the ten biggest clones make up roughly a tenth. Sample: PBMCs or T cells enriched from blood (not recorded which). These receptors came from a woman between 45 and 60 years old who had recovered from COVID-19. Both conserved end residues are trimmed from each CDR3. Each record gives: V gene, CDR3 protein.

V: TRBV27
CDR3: ASSSTPAVRLRTEAF

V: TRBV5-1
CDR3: ASRPRSGGTDTQY

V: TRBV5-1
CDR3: ASSSGTSGGRDTQY

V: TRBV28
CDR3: ASSPAERQDNQPQH

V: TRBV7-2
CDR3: ASSFSTGRYNEQF

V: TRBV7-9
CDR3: ASSHSLGDFMTDTQY

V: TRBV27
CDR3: ASSFLGSSTDTQY

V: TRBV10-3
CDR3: AISTGSGNTIY

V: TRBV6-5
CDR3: ASSYSLSGNTIY

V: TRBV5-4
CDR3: ASSLGGVTEQF

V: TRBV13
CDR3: ASSLFIEVRETQY

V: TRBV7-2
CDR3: ASSLGAEQPQH

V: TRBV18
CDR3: ASRPGPVSTGELF

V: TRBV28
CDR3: ASSLLARYTLYSNQPQH

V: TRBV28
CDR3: ASSAGTAGNSPLH

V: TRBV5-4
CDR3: ASSSRGQGTEAF

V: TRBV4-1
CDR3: ASSHVEGGDGYT

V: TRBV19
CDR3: ASSHTGEIAF

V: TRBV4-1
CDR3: ASSQDGDWTGAFAEAF

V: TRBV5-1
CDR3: ASSFGDSGNTIY

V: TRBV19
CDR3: ASRNQGTYGYT

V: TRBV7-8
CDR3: ASSFTGGRETQY

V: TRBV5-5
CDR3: ASSLLGAKTNYGYT

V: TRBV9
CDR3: ASSVESGLRYGYT

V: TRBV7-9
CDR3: ASSRSGTGGRNTIY

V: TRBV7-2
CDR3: ASSFVLAGGREQY

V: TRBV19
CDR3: ASSPTGDTGELF

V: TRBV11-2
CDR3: ASGGGLAEAKNIQY